The source of this T cell receptor beta chain is a study of OX40 agonist ivuxolimab in advanced cancers. Produced via immunoSEQ multiplex PCR; TCRdb's table is partial and in-frame only. The sample includes over 9,000 clones, 55% to 75% of them seen just once. The source of this sequence is an adult with an advanced solid tumor such as melanoma, head and neck, liver or kidney cancer. Sequenced material: CD4+ or CD8+ T cells sorted from blood, taken in a trial of the OX40 agonist ivuxolimab.

CDR3: CASSIGTGQLAVDNEQFF. CDR3 nucleotides: TGCGCCAGCAGCATCGGGACAGGGCAGCTAGCGGTAGACAATGAGCAGTTCTTC. This chain connects TRBV5-1 to TRBJ2-1, with 9 nucleotides matching TRBD1. The V gene end was trimmed by 4 bases and the J gene end by 5 bases; junction bases not matched to a gene: 16. Germline assignment: CDR1 SGHRS and CDR2 YFSETQ. The CDR3 runs 18 residues.